These 2 T cell receptor beta chains came from one sample sequenced in a study of breast tumors, draining lymph nodes, adjacent tissues. TCRdb passed the multiplex PCR reads through MiXCR, listing each CDR3 protein once. Of nearly 110,000 distinct CDR3 sequences in the sample, about 31% were seen once. Breast cancer patients provided tissue from their axillary draining lymph nodes. Sequencing was performed on axillary lymph node tissue. Source of these receptors: a female donor with breast cancer. Some clones in this sample may be carry-over from other donors' samples.

This clonotype was observed once. Given the absence of the conserved phenylalanine or tryptophan at the CDR3 end, a read error is likely. The rearrangement uses TRBV2 and TRBJ1-6; tentatively, D is TRBD1 (6 bases). The CDR3 runs 15 residues. Per the germline V gene, CDR1 is SNHLY and CDR2 is FYNNEI. The CDR3 here is CASRHTGPDNSPLHL. CDR3 bases: TGTGCTAGCAGACATACAGGGCCAGATAATTCACCCCTCCACCTT.

This clonotype has a count of ten or more. A single base separates this from a much larger clone, so it may be a read error. This CDR3 is CSARGRVPASEQYF. Written as DNA, the CDR3 is TGCAGTGCTAGAGGTCGGGTCCCCGCCTCCGAGCAGTACTTC. The chain couples TRBV20-1 to TRBJ2-7; the D is unclear. Germline CDR1 reads DFQATT; CDR2 reads SNEGSKA (reference sequence). The CDR3 totals 14 residues. V lost 1 base and J 6 bases, leaving 16 bases between the germline ends.